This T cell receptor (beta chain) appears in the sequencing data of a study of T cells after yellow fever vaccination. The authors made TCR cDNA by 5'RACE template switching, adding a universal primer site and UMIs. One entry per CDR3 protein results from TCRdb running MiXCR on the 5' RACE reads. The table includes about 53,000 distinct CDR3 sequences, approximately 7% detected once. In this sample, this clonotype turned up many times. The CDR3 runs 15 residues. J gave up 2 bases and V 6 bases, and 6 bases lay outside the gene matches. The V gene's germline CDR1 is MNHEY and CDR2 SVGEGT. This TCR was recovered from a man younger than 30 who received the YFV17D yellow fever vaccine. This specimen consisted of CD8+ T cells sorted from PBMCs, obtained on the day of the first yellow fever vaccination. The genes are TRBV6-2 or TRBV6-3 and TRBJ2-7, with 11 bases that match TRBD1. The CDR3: CASSPQGQGAYEQYF. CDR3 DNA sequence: TGTGCCAGCAGCCCACAGGGACAGGGGGCCTACGAGCAGTACTTC.